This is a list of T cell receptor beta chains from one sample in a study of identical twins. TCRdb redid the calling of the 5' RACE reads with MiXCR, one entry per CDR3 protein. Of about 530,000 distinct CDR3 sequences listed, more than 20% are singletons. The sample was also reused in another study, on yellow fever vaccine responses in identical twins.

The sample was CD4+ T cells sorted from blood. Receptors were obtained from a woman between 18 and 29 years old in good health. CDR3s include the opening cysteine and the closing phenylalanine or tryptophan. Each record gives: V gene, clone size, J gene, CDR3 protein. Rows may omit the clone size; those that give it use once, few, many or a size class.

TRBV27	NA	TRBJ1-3	CASSFRGSGNTIYF
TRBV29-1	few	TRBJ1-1	CSVAKNTEAFF
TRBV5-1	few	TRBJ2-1	CASSLVTSGPQGQFF
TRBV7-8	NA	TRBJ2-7	CASSFPATSRSYEQYF
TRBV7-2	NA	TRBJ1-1	CASSLDPIREAFF
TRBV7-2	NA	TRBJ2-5	CASSLAPGLATSGRETQYF
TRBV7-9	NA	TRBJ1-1	CASSPPGPSHTEAFF
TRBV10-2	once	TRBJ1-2	CASSEFQGASYGYTF
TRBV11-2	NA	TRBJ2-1	CASSSPPGAHNSYNEQFF
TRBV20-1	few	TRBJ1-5	CSAKGTGNQPQHF